These 18 T cell receptor beta chains share one sample of origin, sequenced in a study of neoadjuvant nivolumab and ipilimumab in lung cancer. The repertoire was sequenced with immunoSEQ multiplex PCR; TCRdb's copy has only in-frame clones and lacks some. The table includes 7,000 to 9,000 clones, approximately 85% detected once. Sequenced here: tumor tissue, sampled after neoadjuvant nivolumab, alone or with ipilimumab, at or shortly before surgery. Receptors were obtained from an adult with non-small cell lung cancer.

The chain recombines TRBV6-5 with TRBJ1-2; TRBD1 might be the D (6 bases). The CDR3 consists of 14 residues. From germline, CDR1 is MNHEY and CDR2 SVGAGI. The V and J ends lost 6 bases and 0 bases respectively, with 11 bases between them. CDR3 in amino acids: CASRRGQANYGYTF. For the CDR3, the DNA is TGTGCCAGCAGGCGGGGACAAGCTAACTATGGCTACACCTTC.

The chain carries TRBV5-1 and TRBJ2-1; 11 bases match TRBD1. The trim removed 2 bases at V and 8 bases at J, leaving 3 bases unmatched. This CDR3 has 14 residues. CDR1 is SGHRS, CDR2 YFSETQ, per germline. In DNA, the CDR3 is TGCGCCAGCAGCTTTGGGACAGGGGGATATGAGCAGTTCTTC. Its translation: CASSFGTGGYEQFF.

This rearrangement joins TRBV10-3 to TRBJ2-7; 9 bases agree with TRBD1. The CDR3 spans 13 residues. The ends lost 11 bases at V and 0 bases at J; junction bases unmatched: 5. The germline V gene has CDR1 ENHRY and CDR2 SYGVKD. Here the CDR3 DNA reads TGTGCCGTCACGACAGGGGGCTCCTACGAGCAGTACTTC. Protein: CAVTTGGSYEQYF.

The chain couples TRBV9 to TRBJ2-3; D ambiguous. The CDR3 has 15 amino acids. The V gene lost 5 bases and the J gene lost 2 bases, with 15 bases spanning the gap. CDR1 and CDR2 from the germline V gene are SGDLS and YYNGEE. CDR3 sequence reads: CASRSTLGYTDTQYF. The CDR3 DNA reads as TGTGCCAGCAGGTCGACTTTGGGATACACAGATACGCAGTATTTT.

This sequence joins TRBV18 and TRBJ1-6; D is undetermined. Germline CDR1 KGHSH, CDR2 LQKENI. CDR3 size: 16 residues. Deletions cut 6 bases from V and 0 bases from J, with 12 bases between. Written as DNA, the CDR3 is TGTGCCAGCTCGCCTACAGCGAGCTCCTATAATTCACCCCTCCACTTT. Translation: CASSPTASSYNSPLHF.

The rearrangement links TRBV5-5 to TRBJ1-5; D is possibly TRBD1 (5 bases). From germline, CDR1 is SGHKS and CDR2 YYEKEE (reference sequence). V shed 5 bases and J shed 5 bases, with 14 bases lying between them. The CDR3 runs to 14 residues. CDR3 nucleotide sequence: TGTGCCAGCAGTCGACGGGGCCCCGATCAGCCCCAGCATTTT. This sequence encodes CASSRRGPDQPQHF. Drawing the rest from reference TRBV5-5 and TRBJ1-5, the complete variable domain is DAGVTQSPTHLIKTRGQQVTLRCSPISGHKSVSWYQQVLGQGPQFIFQYYEKEERGRGNFPDRFSARQFPNYSSELNVNALLLGDSALYLCASSRRGPDQPQHFGDGTRLSIL.

In its sample, this clone was seen once. The CDR3 coding sequence is TGTGCCAGCAGCCCAATCGGTAGCTATGGCTACACCTTC. It encodes CASSPIGSYGYTF. V is TRBV7-8 and J is TRBJ1-2; D not resolved. Deletions cut 5 bases from V and 4 bases from J, with 11 bases between. CDR3 length equals 13 residues. Per germline, CDR1 SGHVS and CDR2 FQNEAQ.

The chain is built from TRBV10-3 and TRBJ1-1; TRBD1 matches 7 bases. Trimming took 6 bases from V and 2 from J; bases not matched to a gene: 6. The CDR3 contains 14 residues. The germline CDR1 and CDR2 sequences are ENHRY and SYGVKD. CDR3 nucleotide sequence: TGTGCCATCAGCCGAGGACAGGAAAACACTGAAGCTTTCTTT. Encoded protein: CAISRGQENTEAFF.

The gene calls are TRBV6-5 and TRBJ1-2; D gene ambiguous. Germline CDR1 and CDR2: MNHEY and SVGAGI. With 7 bases removed from V and 0 bases from J, the gap between germline ends came to 9 bases. The CDR3 is made up of 13 amino acids. The CDR3 DNA reads as TGTGCCAGCAAAAACACAGCTAACTATGGCTACACCTTC. The encoded protein is CASKNTANYGYTF.

The chain couples TRBV4-1 to TRBJ1-3; D is unclear. CDR3 size: 16 residues. Trimming took off 3 bases at V and 1 base at J, with 13 bases between the two ends. The germline CDR1 and CDR2 sequences are MGHRA and YSYEKL. The CDR3: CASSHPAPFSGNTIYF. As DNA, the CDR3 is TGCGCCAGCAGCCACCCGGCACCCTTTTCTGGAAACACCATATATTTT.

This chain links TRBV6-5 with TRBJ1-2, with D unclear. The CDR3 spans 14 residues. V gave up 6 bases and J gave up 4 bases, with 15 bases separating them. The V gene's germline CDR1 is MNHEY and CDR2 SVGAGI. CDR3 region: CASSGNLQVYGYTF. In DNA, the CDR3 is TGTGCCAGCAGCGGGAACCTCCAGGTCTATGGCTACACCTTC.

The DNA of the CDR3 is TGTGCCAGCAAACCAGGGTGGGCAAATGAAAAACTGTTTTTT. Translated: CASKPGWANEKLFF. The genes are TRBV6-5 and TRBJ1-4, with D possibly matching TRBD1 (5 bases). V dropped 7 bases and J dropped 5 bases, with 14 bases sitting between them. Germline-derived CDR1 and CDR2 are MNHEY and SVGAGI. CDR3 length: 14 amino acids.

The gene calls are TRBV6-5 and TRBJ2-1; no definite D call. The CDR3 has 14 amino acids. The V gene's germline CDR1 is MNHEY and CDR2 SVGAGI. The V end lost 2 bases, the J end lost 0 bases, and 5 bases lay between the germline ends. The CDR3 DNA follows: TGTGCCAGCAGTTACGCCATCTCCTACAATGAGCAGTTCTTC. Protein product: CASSYAISYNEQFF.

The chain employs TRBV7-3 and TRBJ1-6; D is uncertain. Trimming shortened V by 5 bases and J by 11 bases, and 16 bases separated the two germline ends. Germline CDR1 SGHTA, CDR2 FQGTGA. The CDR3 contains 14 residues. This chain's CDR3 is CASSLAGVQAPLHF. The CDR3 nucleotides are TGTGCCAGCAGCCTCGCCGGAGTTCAGGCACCCCTCCACTTT.

V gene TRBV11-1 combines with J gene TRBJ2-7; D might be TRBD1 or TRBD2, each matching 5 bases. Trimming took off 5 bases at V and 3 bases at J, with 11 bases between the two ends. CDR3 size: 13 residues. Germline V gives CDR1 SGHAT, CDR2 FQDESV (reference sequence). CDR3 region: CASSPGTGYEQYF. The CDR3 nucleotides read TGTGCCAGCAGCCCCGGGACCGGCTACGAGCAGTACTTC.

As concerns this clone: This sample includes further DNA sequences coding for the same CDR3. The rearrangement joins TRBV6-5 to TRBJ1-2, with no clear D. This CDR3 region has 12 residues. Trimming cost V 7 bases and J 1 base, with 7 bases left between them. The germline gives CDR1 MNHEY, CDR2 SVGAGI. CDR3 coding DNA: TGTGCCAGCAAAGGTGATAACTATGGCTACACCTTC. Translating it yields CASKGDNYGYTF.

The chain uses TRBV7-8 and TRBJ2-5; D ambiguous. Germline V lookup: CDR1 SGHVS, CDR2 FQNEAQ. V lost 1 base to trimming and J lost 5 bases, with 8 bases between them. CDR3 size: 13 residues. The CDR3 DNA sequence: TGTGCCAGCAGCTTAGGACTGACGGAGACCCAGTACTTC. As protein: CASSLGLTETQYF.

This chain connects TRBV2 to TRBJ1-2, with TRBD1 matching 12 bases. The V gene end was trimmed by 3 bases and the J gene end by 4 bases; junction bases not matched to a gene: 12. The CDR3 extends over 18 amino acids. Per the germline V gene, CDR1 is SNHLY and CDR2 is FYNNEI. Written as DNA, the CDR3 is TGTGCCAGCAGTGAGTCTTCAGGGGACAGGGGGCCTGGCTATGGCTACACCTTC. As protein: CASSESSGDRGPGYGYTF.